The T cell receptor (beta chain) described here comes from a study of memory CD4+ T cells and cytomegalovirus serostatus. A note on this clone: Its antigen is unidentified.

Study-level results: Median bootstrapped AUC for CMV status was just under 0.97 originally, approximately 0.91 US-trained. Of approximately 150 reported CMV TCRbeta sequences, around 63 were found in memory CD4+ repertoires.

Original processing methods: After removing out-of-frame reads, 2 million to 2.5 million distinct TCRbeta sequences remained. Sequencing was performed with immunoSEQ multiplex PCR; in TCRdb, only in-frame clones are kept and a portion is missing. That table furnishes V, J and clone size, whereas the DNA furnished D and trimming. The table records about 56,000 clones, 82% of them present only once. Single viable CD3+CD4+CD8-CD45RO+ cells were sorted as the memory CD4+ T cells. Germline CDR1 and CDR2: LGHNA and YSLEER. Losses at the gene ends were 3 bases for V and 2 bases for J; bases not matched to a gene: 8. The CDR3 spans 16 residues.

This sequence originates from an adult in good health and CMV-seronegative. This chain uses TRBV4-3 with TRBJ1-2; 8 bases are shared with TRBD1. The specimen sequenced was memory CD4+ T cells from blood. The CDR3 coding sequence is TGCGCCAGCAGCCAGGCATCAGGGGGCGCCAACTATGGCTACACCTTC. Protein sequence: CASSQASGGANYGYTF.